This T cell receptor beta chain came from a study of blood T cell repertoires in COVID-19. Study-wide background: Sources were T cells, B-cell-depleted T cells, or PBMCs; the material itself was cDNA or gDNA.

This clone has a handful of counts. Germline lookup yields CDR1 DFQATT and CDR2 SNEGSKA (reference sequence). Trimming stripped 6 bases from V and 9 bases from J, with 12 bases between. The CDR3 is 11 residues long. The authors' processing: For nucleated cells, counts were estimated from reference gene primer amplification. TCRdb's table, derived via immunoSEQ multiplex PCR, lists solely in-frame clones and lacks some. V and J calls and clone size are copied from that table; D and trimming were computed from the DNA. The data show some 250,000 clones, with approximately 86% seen just once and around 1.8% held by the top ten.

The source material was peripheral blood. The chain combines TRBV20-1 with TRBJ2-1; possibly TRBD2 for D (5 bases). This clonotype was obtained from a man aged 30 to 45 with active or convalescent COVID-19. In DNA form, the CDR3 reads TGCAGTGCGAGGGTGCAAGGTGAGCAGTTCTTC. Protein: CSARVQGEQFF.